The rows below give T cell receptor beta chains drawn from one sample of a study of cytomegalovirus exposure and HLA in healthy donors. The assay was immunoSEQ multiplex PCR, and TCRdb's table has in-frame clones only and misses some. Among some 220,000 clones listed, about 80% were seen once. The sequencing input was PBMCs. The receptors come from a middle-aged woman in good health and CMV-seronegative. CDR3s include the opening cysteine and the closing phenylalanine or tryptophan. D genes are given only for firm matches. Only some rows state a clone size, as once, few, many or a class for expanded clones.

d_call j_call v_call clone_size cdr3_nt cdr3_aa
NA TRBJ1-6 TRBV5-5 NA TGTGCCAGCAGCTTGGGTCAGGCTCCGTCACCCCTCCACTTT CASSLGQAPSPLHF
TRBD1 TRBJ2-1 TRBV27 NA TGTGCCAGCAGTTTACCGGGACAGCTAAACAATGAGCAGTTCTTC CASSLPGQLNNEQFF
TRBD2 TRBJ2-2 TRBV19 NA TGTGCCAGTACCAGGACTAGCGGTACCGGGGAGCTGTTTTTT CASTRTSGTGELFF
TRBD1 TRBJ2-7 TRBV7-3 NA TGTGCCAGCAGCTTAACTGGACAGGGGACTGGCGAGCAGTACTTC CASSLTGQGTGEQYF
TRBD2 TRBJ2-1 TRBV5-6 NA TGTGCCAGCAGCCCGAAGACTAGCGCCCACTCCTACAATGAGCAGTTCTTC CASSPKTSAHSYNEQFF
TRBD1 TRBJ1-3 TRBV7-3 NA TGTGCCAGCAGCACCGGACAGGGAGACACCATATATTTT CASSTGQGDTIYF
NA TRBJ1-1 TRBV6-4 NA TGTGCCAGCAGCGTGGGCTTGAACACTGAAGCTTTCTTT CASSVGLNTEAFF
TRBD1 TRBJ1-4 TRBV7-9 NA TGTGCCAGCAGCCGAAGACAGGGGGTTGAAAAACTGTTTTTT CASSRRQGVEKLFF
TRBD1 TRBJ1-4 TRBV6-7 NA TGTGCCAGCAGCAAGACAGGGGCAACTAATGAAAAACTGTTTTTT CASSKTGATNEKLFF
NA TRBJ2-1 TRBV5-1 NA TGCGCCAGCAGCTTGGTCAGGGGGGTCAACAATGAGCAGTTCTTC CASSLVRGVNNEQFF
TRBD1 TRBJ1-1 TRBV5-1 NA TGCGCCAGCAGCCTCGGGACAGCAGGGACTGAAGCTTTCTTT CASSLGTAGTEAFF
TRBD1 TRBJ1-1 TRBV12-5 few TGTGCTAGTGGAGCCGGGACAGGGGTTGGCACTGAAGCTTTCTTT CASGAGTGVGTEAFF
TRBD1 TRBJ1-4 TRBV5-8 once TGTGCCAGCAGCCCGAGGGGACAGGGGGCATTGAGGGAAAAACTGTTTTTT CASSPRGQGALREKLFF
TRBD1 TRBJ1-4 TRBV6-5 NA TGTGCCAGCAGTTACTCGACAGGGAGTAGGGAAAAACTGTTTTTT CASSYSTGSREKLFF
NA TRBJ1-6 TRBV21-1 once TGTGCCAGCAGCAAAGCGCTTGGTACCCGTTCGGGGGGCAATAATTCACCCCTCCACTTT CASSKALGTRSGGNNSPLHF
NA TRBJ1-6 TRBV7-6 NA TGTGCCAGCAGCGTCGACATAATTGCACCCCTCCACTTT CASSVDIIAPLHF
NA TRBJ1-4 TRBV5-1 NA TGCGCCAGCAGCTTGGATCGGGAAAAACTGTTTTTT CASSLDREKLFF
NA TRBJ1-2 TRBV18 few TGTGCCAGCTCACCACCAGGGGCGGACTATGGCTACACCTTC CASSPPGADYGYTF
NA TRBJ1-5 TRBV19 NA TGTGCCAGTAGTTATGCGGTGGGAGGTCCCCAGCATTTT CASSYAVGGPQHF
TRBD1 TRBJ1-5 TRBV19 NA TGTGCCAGTAGTATCGGGACAGGGGGTCAGCCCCAGCATTTT CASSIGTGGQPQHF
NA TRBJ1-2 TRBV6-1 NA TGTGCCAGCAGTGACAGGGGAGACTATGGCTACACCTTC CASSDRGDYGYTF
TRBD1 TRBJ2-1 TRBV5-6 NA TGTGCCAGCAGCGTGGACAGGGATGGTGAGCAGTTCTTC CASSVDRDGEQFF
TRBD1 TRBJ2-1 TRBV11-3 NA TGTGCCAGCAGCCCACGGGGACAGGACAATGAGCAGTTCTTC CASSPRGQDNEQFF
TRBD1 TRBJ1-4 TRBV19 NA TGTGCCAGTAGTACTTGGACAGGGGCGAATGAAAAACTGTTTTTT CASSTWTGANEKLFF
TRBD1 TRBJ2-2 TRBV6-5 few TGTGCCAGCAGGGGACAGGGTGGCGCCGGGGAGCTGTTTTTT CASRGQGGAGELFF
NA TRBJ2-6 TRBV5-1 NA TGCGCCAGCACGGAACAGCCCATTGGGCTGCTATCCGGTGGGGCCAACGTCCTGACTTTC CASTEQPIGLLSGGANVLTF
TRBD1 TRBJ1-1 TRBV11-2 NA TGTGCCAGCAGCGCTACCGGGACAGGGATTCCCGAAGCTTTCTTT CASSATGTGIPEAFF